Given below is one TCR beta chain in context. Its specificity is unknown. The length of the CDR3 is 16 residues. Germline V gene sequence: CDR1 SGHTA, CDR2 FQGTGA. Trimming removed 2 bases from V and 5 bases from J, with 18 bases in between. The data are from a study of T cells and Merkel cell carcinoma outcomes. General study findings and limits: Merkel cell carcinoma outcomes were reportedly predicted by repertoire and T-cell density.

Generated by immunoSEQ multiplex PCR, the TCRdb table keeps only in-frame clones and is missing some. The table includes about 15,000 clones, around 81% detected once. The origin of this receptor is a human donor with Merkel cell carcinoma. The V gene is TRBV7-3, the J gene TRBJ1-1; D gene ambiguous. Sample: tumor tissue from Merkel cell carcinoma. Here the CDR3 reads CASSLGVTGRTTEAFF. The CDR3 DNA is TGTGCCAGCAGCTTAGGGGTTACGGGCAGAACTACTGAAGCTTTCTTT.